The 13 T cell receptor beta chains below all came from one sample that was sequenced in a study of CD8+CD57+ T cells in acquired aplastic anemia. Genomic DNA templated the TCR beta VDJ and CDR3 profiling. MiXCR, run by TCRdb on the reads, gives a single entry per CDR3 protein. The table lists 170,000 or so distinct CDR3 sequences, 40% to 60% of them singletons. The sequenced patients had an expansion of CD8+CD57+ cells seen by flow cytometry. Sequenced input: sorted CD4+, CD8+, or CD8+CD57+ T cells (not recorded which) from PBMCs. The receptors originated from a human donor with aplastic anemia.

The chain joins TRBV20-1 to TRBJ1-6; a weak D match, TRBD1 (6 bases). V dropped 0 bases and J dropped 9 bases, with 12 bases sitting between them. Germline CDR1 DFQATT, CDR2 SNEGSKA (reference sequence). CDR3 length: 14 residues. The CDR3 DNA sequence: TGCAGTGCTAGAGATCCAGGGGAGGGTTCACCCCTCCACTTT. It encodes CSARDPGEGSPLHF.

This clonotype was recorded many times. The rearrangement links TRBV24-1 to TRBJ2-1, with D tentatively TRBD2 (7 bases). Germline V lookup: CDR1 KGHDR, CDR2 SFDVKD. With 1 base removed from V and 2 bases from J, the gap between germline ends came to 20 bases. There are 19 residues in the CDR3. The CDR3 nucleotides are TGTGCCACCAGTGATTTCCTTCGAGGCCCGGGGGGCACCTACAATGAGCAGTTCTTC. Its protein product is CATSDFLRGPGGTYNEQFF.

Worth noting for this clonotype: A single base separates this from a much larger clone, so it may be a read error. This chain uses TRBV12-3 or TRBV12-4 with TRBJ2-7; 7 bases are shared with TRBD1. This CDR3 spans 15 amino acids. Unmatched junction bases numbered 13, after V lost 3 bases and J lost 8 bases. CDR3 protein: CASSLQSIRGYKQYF. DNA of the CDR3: TGTGCCAGCAGTTTGCAATCCATCAGGGGGTACAAGCAGTACTTC.

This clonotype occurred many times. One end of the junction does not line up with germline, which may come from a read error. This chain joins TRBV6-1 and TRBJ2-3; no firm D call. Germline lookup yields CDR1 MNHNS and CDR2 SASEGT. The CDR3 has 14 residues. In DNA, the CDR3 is TGTGCCAGCAGTGAATCTACCTTCGGACCTGATAAGGATTTT. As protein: CASSESTFGPDKDF.

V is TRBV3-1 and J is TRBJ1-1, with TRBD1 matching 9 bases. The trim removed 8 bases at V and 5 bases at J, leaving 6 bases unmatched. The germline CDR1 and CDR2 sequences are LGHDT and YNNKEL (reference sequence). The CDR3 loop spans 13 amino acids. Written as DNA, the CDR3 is TGTGCCAGCGGGACAGGGATTGGGACTGAAGCTTTCTTT. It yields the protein CASGTGIGTEAFF.

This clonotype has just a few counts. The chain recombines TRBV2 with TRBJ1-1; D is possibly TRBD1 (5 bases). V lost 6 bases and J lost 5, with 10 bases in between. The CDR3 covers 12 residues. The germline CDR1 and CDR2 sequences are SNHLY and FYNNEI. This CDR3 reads CASRGWGTEAFF. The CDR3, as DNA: TGTGCCAGCAGAGGTTGGGGGACTGAAGCTTTCTTT.

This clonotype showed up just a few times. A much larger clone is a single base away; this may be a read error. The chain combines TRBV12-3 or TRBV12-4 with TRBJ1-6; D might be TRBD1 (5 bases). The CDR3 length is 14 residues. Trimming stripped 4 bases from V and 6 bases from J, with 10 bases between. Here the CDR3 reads CASSSYGGNSPLHF. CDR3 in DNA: TGTGCCAGCAGTTCATACGGGGGTAATTCACCCCTCCACTTT.

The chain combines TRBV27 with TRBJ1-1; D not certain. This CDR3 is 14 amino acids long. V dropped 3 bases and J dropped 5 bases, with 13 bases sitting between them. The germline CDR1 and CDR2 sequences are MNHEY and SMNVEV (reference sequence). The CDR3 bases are TGTGCCAGCAGTTTCTTCGGGTCAGATACTGAAGCTTTCTTT. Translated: CASSFFGSDTEAFF.

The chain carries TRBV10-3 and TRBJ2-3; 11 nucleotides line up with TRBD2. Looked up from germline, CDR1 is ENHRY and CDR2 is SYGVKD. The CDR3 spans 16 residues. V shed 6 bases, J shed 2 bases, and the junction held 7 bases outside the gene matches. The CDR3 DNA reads TGTGCCATCAGCCAGACTAGCGGGGCCTTCACAGATACGCAGTATTTT. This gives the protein CAISQTSGAFTDTQYF.

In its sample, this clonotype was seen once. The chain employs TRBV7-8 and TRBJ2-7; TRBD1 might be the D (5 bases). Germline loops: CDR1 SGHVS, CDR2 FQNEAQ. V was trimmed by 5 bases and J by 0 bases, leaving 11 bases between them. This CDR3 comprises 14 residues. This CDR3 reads CASSQQGFSYEQYF. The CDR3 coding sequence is TGTGCCAGCAGCCAGCAGGGTTTCTCCTACGAGCAGTACTTC.

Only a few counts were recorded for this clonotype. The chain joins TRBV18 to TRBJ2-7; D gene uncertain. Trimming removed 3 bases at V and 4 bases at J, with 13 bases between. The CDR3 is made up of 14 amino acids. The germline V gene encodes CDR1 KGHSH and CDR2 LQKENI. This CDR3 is CASSPGSNQYEQYF. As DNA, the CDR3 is TGTGCCAGCTCACCTGGGTCAAATCAATACGAGCAGTACTTC.

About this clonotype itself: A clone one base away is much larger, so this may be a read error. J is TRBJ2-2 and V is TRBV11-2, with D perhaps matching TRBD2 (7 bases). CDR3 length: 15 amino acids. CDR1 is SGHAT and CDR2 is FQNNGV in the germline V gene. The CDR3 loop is CTSSFGGLNTGELFF. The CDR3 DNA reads TGTACCAGCAGCTTCGGGGGGCTTAACACCGGGGAGCTGTTTTTT. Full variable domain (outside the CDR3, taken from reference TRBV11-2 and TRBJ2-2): EAGVAQSPRYKIIEKRQSVAFWCNPISGHATLYWYQQILGQGPKLLIQFQNNGVVDDSQLPKDRFSAERLKGVDSTLKIQPAKLEDSAVYLCTSSFGGLNTGELFFGEGSRLTVL.

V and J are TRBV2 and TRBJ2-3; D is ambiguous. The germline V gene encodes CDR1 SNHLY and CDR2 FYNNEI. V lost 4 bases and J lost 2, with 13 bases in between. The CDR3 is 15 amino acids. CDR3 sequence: CASSGQIGDTDTQYF. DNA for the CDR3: TGTGCCAGCAGTGGGCAAATCGGAGACACAGATACGCAGTATTTT.